The T cell receptor beta chain under discussion was sequenced for a study of blood T cells in healthy people across ages. The junction had 15 bases not matched to a gene; V was cut back by 5 bases and J by 0 bases. Germline assignment: CDR1 SGHVS and CDR2 FQNEAQ. CDR3 length equals 19 residues. The authors ran a second PCR of 7 to 11 cycles using a sample-barcoded 5' primer and a J-beta primer mix. MiXCR, applied by TCRdb to the 5' RACE reads, yields one record per CDR3 protein. Among some 1.5 million distinct CDR3 sequences listed, roughly 27% were seen once. Study-wide results and limits: There was no known CMV status for donors, so expanded clonotype changes were possibly confounded. Donors of long life had a larger count of naive CD4+ cells and greater diversity than aged donors. Researchers judged that diversity estimates from one million T cells fell short of true values.

On this clonotype: What it binds is unknown.

The sample consisted of blood. The receptor comes from a woman aged 25 to 39 in good health. The rearrangement joins TRBV7-8 to TRBJ2-4; 8 nucleotides line up with TRBD1. CDR3 nucleotides: TGTGCCAGCAGCACGAGGACAGGGACCACTTCACTAGCCAAAAACATTCAGTACTTC. This encodes CASSTRTGTTSLAKNIQYF. The full variable domain, completed using reference TRBV7-8 and TRBJ2-4, is GAGVSQSPRYKVAKRGQDVALRCDPISGHVSLFWYQQALGQGPEFLTYFQNEAQLDKSGLPSDRFFAERPEGSVSTLKIQRTQQEDSAVYLCASSTRTGTTSLAKNIQYFGAGTRLSVL.